The TCR beta chain described here comes from a study of vaccination and CD4 T cells after COVID-19 (dated 2022 in TCRdb). Study-wide context: The convalescent cohort included six males and four females, with two Hispanic individuals, seven Caucasians, two Asians and one multiracial person. Post-vaccine blood samples were taken a median of approximately 70 days after the second vaccine dose, with a range of 14 to 241 days. Participants received two doses of either the Pfizer-BioNTech BNT162b2 vaccine (n=8) or the Moderna mRNA-1273 vaccine (n=2). Culture stimuli were overlapping spike peptide pools from SARS-CoV-2 and from the common cold coronaviruses HCoV-NL63, HCoV-OC43 and HCoV-229E. Post-COVID blood samples from convalescent patients were collected a median of 101 days after diagnosis, with a range of about 35 to 180 days. In around nine COVID-19 convalescent patients and a handful of infection-naive healthy vaccine recipients, the spike-specific CD4+ TCR repertoire before mRNA vaccination was compared with the repertoire after mRNA vaccination. Control cultures received a CEFX viral epitope pool as the positive control, an HIV-1 Nef peptide pool as the negative control, or no peptide. Overall results and qualifications from the work: In convalescent patients, a median approximately 90% of post-vaccine SARS-CoV-2-reactive clones were detected only after vaccination, suggesting vaccine-specific priming. Of the vaccine-specific clones in convalescent patients, 304 of 307, or nearly all, reacted only to SARS-CoV-2 spike and did not cross-react with common cold coronaviruses. The median number of SARS-CoV-2-reactive clonotypes rose from under 25 after infection to a few dozen after vaccination, but the change was not significant. Only a relatively small number of convalescent patients were included in the study, and early timepoints following natural infection were not analyzed.

The library was generated by PCR. DNA from cultured CD4+ T cells underwent TCR sequencing with the Oncomine TCR Beta short-read assay at the Johns Hopkins FTIC core. The QIAamp micro DNA kit was used to extract genomic DNA from the cultured CD4+ T cells. Oncomine TCR Beta libraries from cultured CD4+ T cells were pooled using unique dual indexes and sequenced on an Illumina iSeq 100. Per the original workflow: Non-productive sequences were filtered out, and CDR3s that did not start with C, did not end with F or W, or were shorter than 7 amino acids were discarded. Antigen-specific clonotypes were identified with the MANAFEST web application by comparing peptide-stimulated wells with reference and other culture wells. An FDR below 0.05, an odds ratio above 5, and a productive frequency above 0.1% in at least two of three replicate wells were required for clones to be considered positive. A clonotype was classed as cross-reactive if the clonotype showed significant expansion both in SARS-CoV-2 spike wells and in at least one common cold coronavirus spike condition. Similarity between CDR3 sequences was evaluated in R version 3.6.1 using Levenshtein distances (stringdist) and unrooted phylogenetic trees (ape). The public reads were run again by TCRdb, first through fastp at Q25 and then through MiXCR, and only productive beta chains were kept. When rows share a CDR3 protein, they turn into one entry using the most common DNA and genes. The V and J calls and clone size come from TCRdb's table, not from the authors' own analysis. The table for this sample lists some 17,000 distinct CDR3 sequences; roughly 41% of them were counted only once. Roughly a fifth of the sample is taken by the ten largest.

From the cysteine through the phenylalanine, the CDR3 covers 14 amino acids. Kept here is only the CDR3 DNA, which spans 42 bases and is read in frame from base 1. CDR1 and CDR2 (MNHNS, SASEGT) derive from the germline V gene. Deletion took 6 bases off V and 0 bases off J, with a span of 10 bases between the germline ends. This sample's treatment or condition label indicates: roughly 10-day PBMC culture with coronavirus spike peptide pools or control peptides (ViraFEST assay). The ViraFEST assay, used in the study, expanded antigen-specific T cells with peptide pools and then identified the expanded clonotypes through TCR sequencing. The absence of prior SARS-CoV-2 infection in healthy vaccine recipients was confirmed by negative nucleocapsid antibody tests before and after vaccination. PBMCs were cultured at under 2.5 million per well in IMDM supplemented with about 5% human AB serum and 8 to 10 IU/ml IL-2, with approximately 9.2 ug/ml peptide pools added. On days 3 and 7, half of the culture medium was replaced with fresh IL-2-containing medium. After around 10 days of culture, CD4+ T cells were isolated by negative selection with the EasySep CD4+ T cell isolation kit. Ficoll-Paque Plus gradient centrifugation was used to isolate PBMCs from whole blood, and the isolated PBMCs were then either used fresh or cryopreserved at -140C. In general, triplicate wells were set up for every culture condition.

On this clonotype: Its recognized antigen is unknown. No base quality information exists; no much larger clone differs at one position.

The TCR comes from a human donor who received a COVID-19 vaccine. The specimen was CD4+ T cells from blood, cultured in vitro, collected before SARS-CoV-2 vaccination. Here the chain combines TRBV6-1 and TRBJ2-3, and TRBD1 may be the D gene, going by 6 matching bases. CDR3 protein: CASRDSSSTDTQYF. The base sequence is TGTGCCAGCAGGGACAGCTCTAGCACAGATACGCAGTATTTT.